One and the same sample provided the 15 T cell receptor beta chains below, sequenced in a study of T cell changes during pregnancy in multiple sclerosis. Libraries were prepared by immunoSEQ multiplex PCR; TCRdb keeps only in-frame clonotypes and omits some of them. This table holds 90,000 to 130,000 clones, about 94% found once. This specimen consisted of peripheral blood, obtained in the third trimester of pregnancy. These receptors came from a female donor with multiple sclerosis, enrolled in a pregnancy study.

The CDR3 loop reads CASSARGQPSSYNSPLHF. CDR3 nucleotide sequence: TGTGCCAGCAGTGCCCGTGGACAGCCGAGCTCCTATAATTCACCCCTCCACTTT. This chain links TRBV6-1 with TRBJ1-6; D might be TRBD1 (6 bases). The CDR3 length is 18 residues. Germline values: CDR1 MNHNS, CDR2 SASEGT. The V gene lost 4 bases and the J gene lost 0 bases, with 16 bases spanning the gap.

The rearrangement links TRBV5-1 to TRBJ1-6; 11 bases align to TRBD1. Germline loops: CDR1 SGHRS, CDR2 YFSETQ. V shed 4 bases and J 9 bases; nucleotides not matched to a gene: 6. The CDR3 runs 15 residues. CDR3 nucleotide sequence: TGCGCCAGCAGCGGTGTTGGGACAGGGGGTTCACCCCTCCACTTT. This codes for CASSGVGTGGSPLHF.

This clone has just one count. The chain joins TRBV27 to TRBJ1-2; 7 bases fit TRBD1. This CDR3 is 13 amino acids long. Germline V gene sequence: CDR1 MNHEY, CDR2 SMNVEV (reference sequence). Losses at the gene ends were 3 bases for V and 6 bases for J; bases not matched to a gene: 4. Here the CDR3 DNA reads TGTGCCAGCAGTTTTCGACAGGGCAATGGCTACACCTTC. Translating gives CASSFRQGNGYTF.

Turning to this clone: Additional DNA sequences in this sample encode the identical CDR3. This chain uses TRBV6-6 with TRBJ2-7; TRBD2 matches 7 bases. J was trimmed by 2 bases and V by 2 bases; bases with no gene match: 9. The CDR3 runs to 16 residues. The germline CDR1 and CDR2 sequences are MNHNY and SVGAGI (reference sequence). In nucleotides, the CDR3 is TGTGCCAGCAGTTACACCTATAAGCGGGACCCCTACGAGCAGTACTTC. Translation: CASSYTYKRDPYEQYF.

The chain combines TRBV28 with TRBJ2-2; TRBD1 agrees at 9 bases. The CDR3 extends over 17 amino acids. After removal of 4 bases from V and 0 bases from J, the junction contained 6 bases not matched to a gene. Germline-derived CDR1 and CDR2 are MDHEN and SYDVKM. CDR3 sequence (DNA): TGTGCCAGCAGTTGGGGTACAGGGGGCCCGAACACCGGGGAGCTGTTTTTT. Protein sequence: CASSWGTGGPNTGELFF. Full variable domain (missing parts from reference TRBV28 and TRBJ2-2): DVKVTQSSRYLVKRTGEKVFLECVQDMDHENMFWYRQDPGLGLRLIYFSYDVKMKEKGDIPEGYSVSREKKERFSLILESASTNQTSMYLCASSWGTGGPNTGELFFGEGSRLTVL.

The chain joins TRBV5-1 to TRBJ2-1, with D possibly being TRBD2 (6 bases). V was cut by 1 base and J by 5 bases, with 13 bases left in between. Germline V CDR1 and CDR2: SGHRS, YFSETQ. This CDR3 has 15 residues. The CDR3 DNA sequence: TGCGCCAGCAGCTTGCGACTAGTAAAGGACAATGAGCAGTTCTTC. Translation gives CASSLRLVKDNEQFF.

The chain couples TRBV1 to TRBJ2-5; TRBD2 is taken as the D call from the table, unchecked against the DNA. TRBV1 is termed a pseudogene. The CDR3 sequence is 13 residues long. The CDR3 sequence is CTSKNGRGETQYF. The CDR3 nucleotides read TGCACCAGTAAGAACGGGAGAGGGGAGACCCAGTACTTC.

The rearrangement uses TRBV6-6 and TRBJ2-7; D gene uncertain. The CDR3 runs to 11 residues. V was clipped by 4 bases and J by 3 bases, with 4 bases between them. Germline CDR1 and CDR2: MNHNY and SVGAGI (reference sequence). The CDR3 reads CASSSIYEQYF. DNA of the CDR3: TGTGCCAGCAGTTCCATCTACGAGCAGTACTTC.

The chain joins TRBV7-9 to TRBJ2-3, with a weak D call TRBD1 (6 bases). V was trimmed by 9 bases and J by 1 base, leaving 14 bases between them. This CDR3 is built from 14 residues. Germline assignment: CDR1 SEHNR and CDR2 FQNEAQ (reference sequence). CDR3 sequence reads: CARNGTSRTDTQYF. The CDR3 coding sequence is TGTGCCAGGAACGGGACAAGCCGCACAGATACGCAGTATTTT.

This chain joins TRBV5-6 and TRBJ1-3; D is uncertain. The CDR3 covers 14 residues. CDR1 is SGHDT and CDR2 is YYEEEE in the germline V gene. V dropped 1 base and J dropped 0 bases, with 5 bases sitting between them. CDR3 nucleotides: TGTGCCAGCAGCTTGATGAGCTCTGGAAACACCATATATTTT. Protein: CASSLMSSGNTIYF.

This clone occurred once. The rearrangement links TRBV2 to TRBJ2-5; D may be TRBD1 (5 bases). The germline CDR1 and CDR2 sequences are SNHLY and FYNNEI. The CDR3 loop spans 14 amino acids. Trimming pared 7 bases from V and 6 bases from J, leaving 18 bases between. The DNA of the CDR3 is TGTGCCAGCACCACCCGAGGCCTGGACAAGACCCAGTACTTC. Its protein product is CASTTRGLDKTQYF.

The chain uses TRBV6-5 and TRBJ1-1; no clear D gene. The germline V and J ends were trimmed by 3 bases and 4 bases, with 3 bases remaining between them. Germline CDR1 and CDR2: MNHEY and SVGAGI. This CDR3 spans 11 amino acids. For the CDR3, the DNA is TGTGCCAGCAGTTATCGCACTGAAGCTTTCTTT. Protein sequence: CASSYRTEAFF.

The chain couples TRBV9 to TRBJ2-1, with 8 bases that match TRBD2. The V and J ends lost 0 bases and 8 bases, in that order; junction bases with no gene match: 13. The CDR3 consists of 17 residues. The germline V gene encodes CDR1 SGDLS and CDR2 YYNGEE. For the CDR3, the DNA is TGTGCCAGCAGCGTAGCCGGGGGGGCACGCCTGGACGATGAGCAGTTCTTC. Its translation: CASSVAGGARLDDEQFF.

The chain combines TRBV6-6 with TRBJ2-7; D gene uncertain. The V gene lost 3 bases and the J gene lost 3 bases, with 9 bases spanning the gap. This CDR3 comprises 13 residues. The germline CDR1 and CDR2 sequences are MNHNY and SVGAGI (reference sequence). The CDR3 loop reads CASSYTSGYEQYF. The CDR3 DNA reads TGTGCCAGCAGTTATACGTCAGGCTACGAGCAGTACTTC.

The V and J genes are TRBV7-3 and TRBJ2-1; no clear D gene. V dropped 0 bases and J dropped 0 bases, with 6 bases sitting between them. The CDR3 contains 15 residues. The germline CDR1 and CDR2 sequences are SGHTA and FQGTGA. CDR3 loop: CASSLTTSSYNEQFF. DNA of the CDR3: TGTGCCAGCAGCTTAACCACCAGCTCCTACAATGAGCAGTTCTTC.